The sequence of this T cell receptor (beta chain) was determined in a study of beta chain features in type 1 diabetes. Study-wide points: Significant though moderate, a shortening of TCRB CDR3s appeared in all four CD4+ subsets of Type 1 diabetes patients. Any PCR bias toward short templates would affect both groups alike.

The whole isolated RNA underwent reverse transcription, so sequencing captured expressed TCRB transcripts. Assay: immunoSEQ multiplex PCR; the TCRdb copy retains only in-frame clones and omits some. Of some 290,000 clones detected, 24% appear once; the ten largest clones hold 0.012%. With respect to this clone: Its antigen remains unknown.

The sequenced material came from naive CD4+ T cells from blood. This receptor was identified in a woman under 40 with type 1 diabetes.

CDR3 DNA: TGTGCCAGCTCACCTATCCGGCAGGGGAGCACAGATACGCAGTATTTT. It translates to CASSPIRQGSTDTQYF. The genes are TRBV18 and TRBJ2-3, with D perhaps matching TRBD1 (6 bases). Germline-derived CDR1 and CDR2 are KGHSH and LQKENI. The CDR3 extends over 16 amino acids. Trimming cost V 3 bases and J 0 bases, with 13 bases left between them.